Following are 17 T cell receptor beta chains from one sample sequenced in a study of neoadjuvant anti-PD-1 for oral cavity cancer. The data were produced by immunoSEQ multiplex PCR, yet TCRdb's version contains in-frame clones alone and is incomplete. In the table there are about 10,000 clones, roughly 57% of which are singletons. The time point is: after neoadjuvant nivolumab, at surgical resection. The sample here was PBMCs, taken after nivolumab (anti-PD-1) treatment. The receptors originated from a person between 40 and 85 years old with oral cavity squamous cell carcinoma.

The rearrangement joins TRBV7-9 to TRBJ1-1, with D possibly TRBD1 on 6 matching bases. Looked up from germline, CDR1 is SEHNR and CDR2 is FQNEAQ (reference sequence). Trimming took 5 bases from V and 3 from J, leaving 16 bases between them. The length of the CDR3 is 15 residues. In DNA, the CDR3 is TGTGCCAGCAGCCCACGAGACAGGATCTACACTGAAGCTTTCTTT. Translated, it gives CASSPRDRIYTEAFF. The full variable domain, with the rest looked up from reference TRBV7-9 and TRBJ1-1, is DTGVSQNPRHKITKRGQNVTFRCDPISEHNRLYWYRQTLGQGPEFLTYFQNEAQLEKSRLLSDRFSAERPKGSFSTLEIQRTEQGDSAMYLCASSPRDRIYTEAFFGQGTRLTVV.

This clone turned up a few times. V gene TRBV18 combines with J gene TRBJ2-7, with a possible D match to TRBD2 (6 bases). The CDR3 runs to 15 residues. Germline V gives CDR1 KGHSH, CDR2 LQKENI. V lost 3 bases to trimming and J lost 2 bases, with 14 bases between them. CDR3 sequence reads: CASSPDLATTYEQYF. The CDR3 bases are TGTGCCAGCTCACCGGACCTAGCGACAACCTACGAGCAGTACTTC.

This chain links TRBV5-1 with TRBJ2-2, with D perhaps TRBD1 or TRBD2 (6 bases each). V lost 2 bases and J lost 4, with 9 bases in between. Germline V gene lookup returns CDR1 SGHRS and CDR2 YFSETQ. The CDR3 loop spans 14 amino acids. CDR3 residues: CASSFGGRTGELFF. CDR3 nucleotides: TGCGCCAGCAGCTTTGGGGGGCGCACCGGGGAGCTGTTTTTT.

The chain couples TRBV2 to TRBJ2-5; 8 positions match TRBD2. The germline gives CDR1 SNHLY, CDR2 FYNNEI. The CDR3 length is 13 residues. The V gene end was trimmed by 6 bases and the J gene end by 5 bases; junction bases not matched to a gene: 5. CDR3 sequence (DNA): TGTGCCAGCAGCCCGGGGGGGTTGGAGACCCAGTACTTC. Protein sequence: CASSPGGLETQYF.

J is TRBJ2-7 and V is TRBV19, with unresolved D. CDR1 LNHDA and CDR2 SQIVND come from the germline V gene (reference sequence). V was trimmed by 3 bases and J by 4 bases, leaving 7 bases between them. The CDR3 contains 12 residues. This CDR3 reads CASSMGVYEQYF. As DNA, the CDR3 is TGTGCCAGTAGTATGGGTGTTTACGAGCAGTACTTC.

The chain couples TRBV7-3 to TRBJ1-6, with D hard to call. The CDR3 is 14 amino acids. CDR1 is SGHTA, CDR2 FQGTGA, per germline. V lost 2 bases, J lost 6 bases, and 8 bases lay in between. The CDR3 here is CASSLGRVNSPLHF. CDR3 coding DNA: TGTGCCAGCAGCTTAGGACGCGTTAATTCACCCCTCCACTTT.

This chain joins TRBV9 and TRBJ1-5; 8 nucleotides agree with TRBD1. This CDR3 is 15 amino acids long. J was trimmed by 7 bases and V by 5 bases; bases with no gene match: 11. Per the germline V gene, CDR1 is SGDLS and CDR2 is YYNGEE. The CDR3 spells CASSSTGGIGQPQHF. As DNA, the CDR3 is TGTGCCAGCAGTTCCACAGGGGGAATCGGGCAGCCCCAGCATTTT.

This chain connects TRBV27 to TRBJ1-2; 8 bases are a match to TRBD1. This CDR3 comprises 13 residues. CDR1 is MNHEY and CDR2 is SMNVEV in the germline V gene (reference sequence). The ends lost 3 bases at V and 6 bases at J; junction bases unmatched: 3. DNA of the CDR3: TGTGCCAGCAGTTTCCTGACAGGGGATGGCTACACCTTC. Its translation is CASSFLTGDGYTF.

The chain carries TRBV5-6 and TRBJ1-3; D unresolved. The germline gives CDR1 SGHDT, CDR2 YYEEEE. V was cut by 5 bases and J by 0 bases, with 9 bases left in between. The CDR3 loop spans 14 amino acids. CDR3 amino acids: CASSYGLSGNTIYF. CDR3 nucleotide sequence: TGTGCCAGCAGTTACGGACTCTCTGGAAACACCATATATTTT.

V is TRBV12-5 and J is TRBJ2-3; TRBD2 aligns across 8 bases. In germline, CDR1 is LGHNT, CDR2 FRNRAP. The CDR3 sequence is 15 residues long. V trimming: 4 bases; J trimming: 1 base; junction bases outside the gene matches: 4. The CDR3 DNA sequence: TGTGCTAGTGGTTACGGTAGCGGGGGCACAGATACGCAGTATTTT. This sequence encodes CASGYGSGGTDTQYF.

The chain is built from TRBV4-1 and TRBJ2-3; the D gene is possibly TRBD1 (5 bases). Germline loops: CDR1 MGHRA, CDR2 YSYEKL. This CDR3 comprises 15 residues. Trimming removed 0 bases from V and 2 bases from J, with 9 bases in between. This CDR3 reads CASSQDGRATDTQYF. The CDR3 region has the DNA TGCGCCAGCAGCCAAGATGGCAGGGCCACAGATACGCAGTATTTT.

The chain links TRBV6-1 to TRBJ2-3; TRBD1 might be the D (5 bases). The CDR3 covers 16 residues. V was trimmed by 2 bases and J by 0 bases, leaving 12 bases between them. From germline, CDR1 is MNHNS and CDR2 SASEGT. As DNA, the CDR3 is TGTGCCAGCAGTGAACGTCAGGGCGGTAGCACAGATACGCAGTATTTT. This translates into CASSERQGGSTDTQYF.

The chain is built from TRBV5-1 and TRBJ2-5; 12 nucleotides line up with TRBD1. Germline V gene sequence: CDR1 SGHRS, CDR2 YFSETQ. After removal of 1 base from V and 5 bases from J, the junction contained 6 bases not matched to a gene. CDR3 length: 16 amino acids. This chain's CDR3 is CASSLSGTGGTETQYF. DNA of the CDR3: TGCGCCAGCAGCTTGTCGGGGACAGGGGGCACGGAGACCCAGTACTTC.

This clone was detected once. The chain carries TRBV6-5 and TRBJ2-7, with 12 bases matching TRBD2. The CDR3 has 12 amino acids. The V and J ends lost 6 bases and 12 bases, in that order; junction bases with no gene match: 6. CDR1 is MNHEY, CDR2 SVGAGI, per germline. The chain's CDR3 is CASSRTSGAPYF. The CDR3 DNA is TGTGCCAGCAGCCGGACTAGCGGGGCACCGTACTTC.

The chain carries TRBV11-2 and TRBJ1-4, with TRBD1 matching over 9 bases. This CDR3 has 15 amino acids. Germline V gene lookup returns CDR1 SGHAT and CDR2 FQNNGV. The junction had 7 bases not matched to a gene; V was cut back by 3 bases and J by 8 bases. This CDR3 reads CASSFSGTGSEKLFF. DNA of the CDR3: TGTGCCAGCAGCTTCTCCGGGACAGGGTCCGAAAAACTGTTTTTT.

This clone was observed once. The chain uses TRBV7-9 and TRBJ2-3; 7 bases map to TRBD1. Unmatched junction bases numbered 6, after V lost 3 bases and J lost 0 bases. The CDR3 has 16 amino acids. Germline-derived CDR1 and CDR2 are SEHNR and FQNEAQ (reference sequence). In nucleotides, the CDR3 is TGTGCCAGCAGCTTCTCGGGGACAGCTAGCACAGATACGCAGTATTTT. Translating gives CASSFSGTASTDTQYF. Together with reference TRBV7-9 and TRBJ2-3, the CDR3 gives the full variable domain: DTGVSQNPRHKITKRGQNVTFRCDPISEHNRLYWYRQTLGQGPEFLTYFQNEAQLEKSRLLSDRFSAERPKGSFSTLEIQRTEQGDSAMYLCASSFSGTASTDTQYFGPGTRLTVL.

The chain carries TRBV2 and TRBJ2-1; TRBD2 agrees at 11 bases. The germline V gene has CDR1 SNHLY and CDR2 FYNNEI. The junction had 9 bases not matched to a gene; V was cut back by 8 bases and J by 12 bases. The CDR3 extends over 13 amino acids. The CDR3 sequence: CASQGTSGIGQFF. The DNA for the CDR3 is TGTGCCAGCCAGGGGACTAGCGGAATCGGGCAGTTCTTC.